This T cell receptor (beta chain) was documented in a study of blood T cell repertoires in COVID-19. In the study overall: The samples span acute and convalescent COVID-19 from the United States, Italy and Spain.

Data came from immunoSEQ multiplex PCR; TCRdb stores just in-frame clones and leaves some out. The table has about 160,000 clones, around 80% seen once. V lost 6 bases, J lost 0 bases, and 16 bases stayed unmatched. Germline V CDR1 and CDR2: SNHLY, FYNNEI. The CDR3 has 18 residues. This clone was detected once. Sequenced input: peripheral blood. This sequence was found in a human donor with acute or convalescent COVID-19. The donor label of this sample is uncertain. This chain links TRBV2 with TRBJ1-2, with 7 nucleotides matching TRBD1. The CDR3 region has the DNA TGTGCCAGCAGCAATACCGGTGGGGACAGACTTTCTAACTATGGCTACACCTTC. Its translation: CASSNTGGDRLSNYGYTF. Drawing the rest from reference TRBV2 and TRBJ1-2, the complete variable domain is EPEVTQTPSHQVTQMGQEVILRCVPISNHLYFYWYRQILGQKVEFLVSFYNNEISEKSEIFDDQFSVERPDGSNFTLKIRSTKLEDSAMYFCASSNTGGDRLSNYGYTFGSGTRLTVV.